A single sample is the source of the 10 T cell receptor beta chains below, sequenced in a study of shared clonotypes between healthy human individuals. The method was immunoSEQ multiplex PCR; TCRdb's version includes in-frame clones alone and lacks a portion of them. The sample lists around 700,000 clones; 72% were seen once. Material for sequencing was memory CD4+ T cells sorted from blood. Sample subset: CD45RA-negative fraction. These receptors were collected from a woman in her 30s in good health.

This clone was found once. The chain carries TRBV5-4 and TRBJ2-7; D uncertain. V lost 4 bases, J lost 3 bases, and 23 bases lay in between. The CDR3 runs to 17 residues. The germline V gene encodes CDR1 SGHNT and CDR2 YYREEE (reference sequence). This chain's CDR3 is CASSKPGRPRMGYEQYF. The CDR3 nucleotides read TGTGCCAGCAGCAAACCGGGCCGCCCGAGGATGGGCTACGAGCAGTACTTC.

V and J are TRBV9 and TRBJ2-5, with 9 nucleotides matching TRBD2. CDR1 is SGDLS and CDR2 is YYNGEE in the germline V gene. V trimming: 4 bases; J trimming: 5 bases; junction bases outside the gene matches: 9. This CDR3 is built from 15 residues. The DNA for the CDR3 is TGTGCCAGCAGCCCCGGGACTAGCCAGGTTGAGACCCAGTACTTC. Translation: CASSPGTSQVETQYF. Supplemented by reference TRBV9 and TRBJ2-5, the full variable domain reads DSGVTQTPKHLITATGQRVTLRCSPRSGDLSVYWYQQSLDQGLQFLIQYYNGEERAKGNILERFSAQQFPDLHSELNLSSLELGDSALYFCASSPGTSQVETQYFGPGTRLLVL.

The V and J genes are TRBV5-1 and TRBJ2-1; 9 nucleotides agree with TRBD2. CDR1 and CDR2 from the germline V gene are SGHRS and YFSETQ. The CDR3 is made up of 16 amino acids. The ends lost 5 bases at V and 1 base at J; junction bases unmatched: 7. CDR3 sequence (DNA): TGCGCCAGCAGACCTGGGACTAGCCCTTCCTACAATGAGCAGTTCTTC. The encoded protein is CASRPGTSPSYNEQFF.

This clone was counted only a few times. J is TRBJ2-7 and V is TRBV5-4, with TRBD1 matching over 9 bases. Per the germline V gene, CDR1 is SGHNT and CDR2 is YYREEE (reference sequence). The CDR3 is 14 residues long. With 4 bases clipped from V and 4 bases from J, the junction kept 6 bases outside the gene matches. CDR3 nucleotides: TGTGCCAGCAGCCCAAGACAGGGGGAATACGAGCAGTACTTC. This sequence encodes CASSPRQGEYEQYF. The full variable domain, with the rest looked up from reference TRBV5-4 and TRBJ2-7, is ETGVTQSPTHLIKTRGQQVTLRCSSQSGHNTVSWYQQALGQGPQFIFQYYREEENGRGNFPPRFSGLQFPNYSSELNVNALELDDSALYLCASSPRQGEYEQYFGPGTRLTVT.

The chain joins TRBV9 to TRBJ1-5; a possible D gene is TRBD1 (5 bases). Trimming cost V 0 bases and J 3 bases, with 7 bases left between them. Looked up from germline, CDR1 is SGDLS and CDR2 is YYNGEE. The CDR3 spans 14 residues. The chain's CDR3 is CASSVAGYNQPQHF. CDR3 nucleotide sequence: TGTGCCAGCAGCGTAGCAGGGTACAATCAGCCCCAGCATTTT.

This chain joins TRBV5-8 and TRBJ2-5; TRBD2 agrees at 15 bases. Trimming took 4 bases from V and 4 from J; bases not matched to a gene: 5. The CDR3 runs to 16 residues. The germline gives CDR1 SGHTS, CDR2 YDEGEE. The CDR3, as DNA: TGTGCCAGCAGCGGAACGGGACTAGCGGGAGGAGAGACCCAGTACTTC. Protein product: CASSGTGLAGGETQYF.

This clone was seen a handful of times. The chain uses TRBV6-6 and TRBJ2-5, with D perhaps matching TRBD1 or TRBD2 (5 bases each). This CDR3 has 14 amino acids. CDR1 and CDR2 (germline): MNHNY, SVGAGI (reference sequence). Trimming removed 10 bases from V and 2 bases from J, with 17 bases in between. In DNA, the CDR3 is TGTGCCACCCGACGAGGGACGGGACAAGAGACCCAGTACTTC. It codes for CATRRGTGQETQYF.

The V call is TRBV27, the J call TRBJ1-4, with D possibly matching TRBD1 (6 bases). Germline V gives CDR1 MNHEY, CDR2 SMNVEV (reference sequence). The CDR3 is 16 residues long. The V end lost 4 bases, the J end lost 7 bases, and 19 bases lay between the germline ends. Written as DNA, the CDR3 is TGTGCCAGCAGTTCCTACCTCGGGGGGCGGATTGAAAAACTGTTTTTT. Encoded protein: CASSSYLGGRIEKLFF. The entire variable domain, with the rest obtained from reference TRBV27 and TRBJ1-4, is as follows: EAQVTQNPRYLITVTGKKLTVTCSQNMNHEYMSWYRQDPGLGLRQIYYSMNVEVTDKGDVPEGYKVSRKEKRNFPLILESPSPNQTSLYFCASSSYLGGRIEKLFFGSGTQLSVL.

This clone appeared once. This chain connects TRBV4-1 to TRBJ1-1; weak D call: TRBD1 (6 bases). The CDR3 extends over 15 amino acids. Germline CDR1 and CDR2: MGHRA and YSYEKL. V dropped 4 bases and J dropped 5 bases, with 17 bases sitting between them. The CDR3 DNA sequence: TGCGCCAGCAGCCGCACACAGGGATCTATAACTGAAGCTTTCTTT. It encodes CASSRTQGSITEAFF.

J is TRBJ2-1 and V is TRBV6-6; possibly TRBD2 for D (6 bases). This CDR3 is 13 amino acids long. Germline CDR1 is MNHNY and CDR2 is SVGAGI (reference sequence). V was cut by 4 bases and J by 9 bases, with 13 bases left in between. The CDR3 here is CASSWGDGVEQFF. In DNA, the CDR3 is TGTGCCAGCAGTTGGGGGGACGGGGTTGAGCAGTTCTTC.